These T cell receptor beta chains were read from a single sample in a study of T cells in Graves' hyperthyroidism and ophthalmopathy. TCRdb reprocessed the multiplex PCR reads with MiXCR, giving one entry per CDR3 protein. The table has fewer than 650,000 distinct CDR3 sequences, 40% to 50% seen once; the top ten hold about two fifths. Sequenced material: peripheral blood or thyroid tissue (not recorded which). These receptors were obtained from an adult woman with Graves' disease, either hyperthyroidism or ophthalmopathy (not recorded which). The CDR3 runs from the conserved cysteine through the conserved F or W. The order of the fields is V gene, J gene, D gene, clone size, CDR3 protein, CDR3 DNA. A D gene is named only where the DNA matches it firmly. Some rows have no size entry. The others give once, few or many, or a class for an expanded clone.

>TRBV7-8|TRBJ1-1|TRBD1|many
CASSLAYRGTNTEAFF
TGTGCCAGCAGCTTAGCGTACAGGGGGACGAACACTGAAGCTTTCTTT
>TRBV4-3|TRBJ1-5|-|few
CASSQESGTSNQPQHF
TGCGCCAGCAGCCAAGAATCAGGGACTAGCAATCAGCCCCAGCATTTT
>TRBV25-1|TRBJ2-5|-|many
CASSELSREETQYF
TGTGCCAGCAGTGAATTATCCCGAGAAGAGACCCAGTACTTC
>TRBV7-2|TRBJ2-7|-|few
CASSLTGTNNEQYF
TGTGCCAGCAGTTTAACCGGGACAAACAACGAGCAGTACTTC
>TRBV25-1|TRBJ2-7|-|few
CASTQGGTVYEQYF
TGTGCCAGCACCCAAGGGGGAACAGTGTACGAGCAGTACTTC
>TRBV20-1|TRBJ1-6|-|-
CSAAGQGNSPLHF
TGCAGTGCTGCCGGGCAAGGGAATTCACCCCTCCACTTT
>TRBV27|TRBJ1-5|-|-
CASSSKAQHF
TGTGCCAGCAGTTCAAAGGCCCAGCATTTT
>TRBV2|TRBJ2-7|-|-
CASTNRTYEQYF
TGTGCCAGCACGAACAGGACCTACGAGCAGTACTTC
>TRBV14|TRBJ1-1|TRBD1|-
CASSRNRGEAFF
TGTGCCAGCAGCCGCAACAGGGGTGAAGCTTTCTTT
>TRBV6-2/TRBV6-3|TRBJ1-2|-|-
CASSEPGQYFDTF
TGTGCCAGCAGTGAGCCGGGACAATATTTCGACACCTTC
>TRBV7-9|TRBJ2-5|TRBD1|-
CASSPPATGEKETQYF
TGTGCCAGCTCACCACCGGCGACAGGGGAAAAAGAGACCCAGTACTTC
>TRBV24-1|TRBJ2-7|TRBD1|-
CATSARQGRTYEQYF
TGTGCCACCAGTGCCCGACAGGGGAGAACCTACGAGCAGTACTTC
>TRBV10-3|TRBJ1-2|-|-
CAISEGGRGANYGYTF
TGTGCCATCAGTGAAGGTGGGAGAGGGGCTAACTATGGCTACACCTTC
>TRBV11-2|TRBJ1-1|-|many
CASGGRPEDTEAFF
TGTGCCAGCGGAGGACGCCCGGAGGACACTGAAGCTTTCTTT
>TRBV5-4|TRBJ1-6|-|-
CASSLKGGYNSPLHF
TGTGCCAGCAGCTTGAAAGGGGGTTATAATTCACCCCTCCACTTT
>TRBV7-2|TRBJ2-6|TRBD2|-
CASSLTPGGSGANVLTF
TGTGCCAGCAGCTTAACCCCGGGGGGTTCTGGGGCCAACGTCCTGACTTTC
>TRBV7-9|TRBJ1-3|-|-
CASSLPRVGNTIYF
TGTGCCAGCAGCCTTCCCAGGGTTGGAAACACCATATATTTT
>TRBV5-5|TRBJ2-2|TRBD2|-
CASSLAGLAGARELFF
TGTGCCAGCAGCTTGGCGGGACTAGCGGGAGCGAGGGAGCTGTTTTTT